One T cell receptor beta chain is described in this entry. No antigen is known for it. This specimen belongs to a study of T cell clonotyping in hematopoietic cell transplantation. General observations from the study: Broader posttransplant TCR repertoire diversity was predicted by graft donor and pretransplant recipient Inverse Simpson Index values. Cells were unsorted, so CD4 and CD8 contributions were not separated. Few recipient clonotypes overlapped donors; over 95% were de novo at given depth.

Trimming at V came to 10 bases and at J to 3 bases, leaving 8 bases not matched to a gene. Germline CDR1 MDHEN, CDR2 SYDVKM. The CDR3 is 13 amino acids. Clones were read by immunoSEQ multiplex PCR, and TCRdb kept only the in-frame ones, dropping some. The repertoire has 37,000 or so clones, 88% of them found once; the top ten carry approximately 2%. This chain uses TRBV28 with TRBJ1-2, with 7 bases matching TRBD1. The sequencing input was peripheral blood mononuclear cells. This clonotype originated in a woman aged 40-49 years in good health. Some clones in this sample may be carry-over from other donors' samples. CDR3 nucleotides: TGTGCCACTCATGGACAGGATCACTATGGCTACACCTTC. Protein: CATHGQDHYGYTF.